What follows describes a single TCR beta chain. This sample is drawn from a study of blood T cell repertoires in COVID-19. Germline V gene lookup returns CDR1 SGHTA and CDR2 FQGTGA. The CDR3 has 14 amino acids. J gave up 13 bases and V 5 bases, and 12 bases lay outside the gene matches. Sequenced by immunoSEQ multiplex PCR; TCRdb stores in-frame clones only, minus some. The table records 150,000 to 200,000 clones, 88% of them present only once. The source material was peripheral blood. The receptor was derived from a man aged 40-49 years with active or convalescent COVID-19. The chain carries TRBV7-3 and TRBJ2-1; 9 bases map to TRBD2. The chain's CDR3 is CASSQSGGGGAQFF. CDR3 sequence (DNA): TGTGCCAGCAGCCAGTCTGGCGGCGGGGGGGCACAGTTCTTC.